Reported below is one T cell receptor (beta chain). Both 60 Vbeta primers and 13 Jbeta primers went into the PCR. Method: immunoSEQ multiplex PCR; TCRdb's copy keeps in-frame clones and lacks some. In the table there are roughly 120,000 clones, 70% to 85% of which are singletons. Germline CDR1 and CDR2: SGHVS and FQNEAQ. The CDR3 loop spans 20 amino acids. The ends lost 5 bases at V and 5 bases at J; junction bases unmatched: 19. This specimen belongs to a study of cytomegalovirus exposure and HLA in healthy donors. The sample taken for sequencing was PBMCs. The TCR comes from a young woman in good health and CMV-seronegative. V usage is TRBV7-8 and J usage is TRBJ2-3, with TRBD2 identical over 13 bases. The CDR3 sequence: CASSPIRRTSGGPLGDTQYF. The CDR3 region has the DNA TGTGCCAGCAGCCCTATACGCAGGACTAGCGGGGGCCCCCTAGGAGATACGCAGTATTTT.